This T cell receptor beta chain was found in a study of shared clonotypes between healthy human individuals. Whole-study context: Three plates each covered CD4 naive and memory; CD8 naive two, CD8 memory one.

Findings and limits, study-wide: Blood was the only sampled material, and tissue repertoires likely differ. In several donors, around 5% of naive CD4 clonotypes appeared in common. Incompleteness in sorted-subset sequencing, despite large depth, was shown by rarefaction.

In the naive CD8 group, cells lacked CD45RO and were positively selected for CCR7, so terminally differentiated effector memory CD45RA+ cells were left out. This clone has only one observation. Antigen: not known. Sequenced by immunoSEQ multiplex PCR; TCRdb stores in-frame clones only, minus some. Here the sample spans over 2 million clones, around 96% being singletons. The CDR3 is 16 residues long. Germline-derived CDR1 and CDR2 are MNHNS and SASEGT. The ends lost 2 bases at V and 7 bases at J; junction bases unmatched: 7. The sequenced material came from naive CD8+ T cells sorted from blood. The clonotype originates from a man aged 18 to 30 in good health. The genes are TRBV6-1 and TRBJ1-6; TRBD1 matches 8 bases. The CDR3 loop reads CASSETGTGVNSPLHF. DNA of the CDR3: TGTGCCAGCAGTGAAACCGGGACAGGTGTAAATTCACCCCTCCACTTT.